Included here is one T cell receptor beta chain sequence, with context. Trimming removed 7 bases from V and 6 bases from J, with 16 bases in between. The germline CDR1 and CDR2 sequences are MDHEN and SYDVKM. The CDR3 is 14 amino acids. The data are from a study of CD8 T cells in Susac syndrome. Random hexamers were used to reverse transcribe the RNA input (roughly 0.5 to 1 ug). Coverage of TCR beta CDR3 amplification by immunoSEQ multiplex PCR extended to 54 Vbeta and 13 Jbeta. TCRdb re-called the immunoSEQ multiplex PCR reads through MiXCR, storing one row per CDR3 protein. The sample includes roughly 200,000 distinct CDR3 sequences, 85% to 95% of them seen just once.

The sequence came from a human donor in good health. The specimen sequenced was CD4+ T cells from PBMCs. This chain uses TRBV28 with TRBJ1-5, with unresolved D. CDR3 sequence: CASKVYGDGQPQHF. As DNA, the CDR3 is TGTGCCAGCAAGGTGTATGGGGATGGTCAGCCCCAGCATTTT.